The source of this T cell receptor beta chain is a study of OX40 agonist ivuxolimab in advanced cancers. Study background: Clinicians treated patients with ivuxolimab, an agonistic anti-OX40 (CD134) antibody. Study results and limitations: Antigen specificity of clonally expanded peripheral T cells was not established.

Note on this clone: What it binds is not known.

Deletions cut 0 bases from V and 2 bases from J, with 11 bases between. The CDR3 spans 15 residues. CDR1 is MNHEY and CDR2 is SMNVEV in the germline V gene (reference sequence). The protocol was immunoSEQ multiplex PCR, while the TCRdb copy is restricted to in-frame clones and leaves out a portion. The sample consists of more than 70,000 clones, roughly 89% of them appearing once. This sequence joins TRBV27 and TRBJ2-7; D gene ambiguous. The clonotype originates from an adult with an advanced solid tumor such as melanoma, head and neck, liver or kidney cancer. Sample: CD4+ or CD8+ T cells sorted from blood, taken in a trial of the OX40 agonist ivuxolimab. Here the CDR3 reads CASSLSPGRTYEQYF. As DNA, the CDR3 is TGTGCCAGCAGTTTATCCCCTGGACGAACCTACGAGCAGTACTTC.